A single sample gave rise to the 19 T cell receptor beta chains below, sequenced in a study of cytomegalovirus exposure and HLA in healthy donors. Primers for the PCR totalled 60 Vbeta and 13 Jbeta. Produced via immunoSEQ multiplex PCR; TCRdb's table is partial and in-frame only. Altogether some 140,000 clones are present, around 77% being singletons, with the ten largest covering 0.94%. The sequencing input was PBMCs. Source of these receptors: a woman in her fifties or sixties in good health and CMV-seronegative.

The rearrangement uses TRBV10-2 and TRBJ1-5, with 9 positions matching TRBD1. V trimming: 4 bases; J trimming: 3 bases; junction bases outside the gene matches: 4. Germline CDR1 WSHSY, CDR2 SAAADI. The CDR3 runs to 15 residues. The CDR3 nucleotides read TGCGCCAGCAGTGGCGGGACAGGGTACAATCAGCCCCAGCATTTT. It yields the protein CASSGGTGYNQPQHF.

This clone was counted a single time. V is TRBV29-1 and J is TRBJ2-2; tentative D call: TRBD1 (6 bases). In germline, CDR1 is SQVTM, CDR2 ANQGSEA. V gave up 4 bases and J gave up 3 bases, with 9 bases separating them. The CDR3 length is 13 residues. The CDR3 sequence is CSVGQGYTGELFF. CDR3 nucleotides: TGCAGCGTTGGGCAGGGGTACACCGGGGAGCTGTTTTTT.

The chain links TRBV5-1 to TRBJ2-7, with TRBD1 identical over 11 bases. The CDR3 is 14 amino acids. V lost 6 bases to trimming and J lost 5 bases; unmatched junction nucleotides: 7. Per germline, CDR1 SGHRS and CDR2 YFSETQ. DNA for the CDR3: TGCGCCAGCATGTTCGGGACAGGGGGAAACGAGCAGTACTTC. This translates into CASMFGTGGNEQYF.

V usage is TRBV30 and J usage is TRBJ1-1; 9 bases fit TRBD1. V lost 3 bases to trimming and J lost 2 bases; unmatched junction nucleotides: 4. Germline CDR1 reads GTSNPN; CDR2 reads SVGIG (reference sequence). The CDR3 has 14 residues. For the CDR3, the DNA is TGTGCCTGGAGCGGGACAGGGCCCAACACTGAAGCTTTCTTT. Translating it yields CAWSGTGPNTEAFF.

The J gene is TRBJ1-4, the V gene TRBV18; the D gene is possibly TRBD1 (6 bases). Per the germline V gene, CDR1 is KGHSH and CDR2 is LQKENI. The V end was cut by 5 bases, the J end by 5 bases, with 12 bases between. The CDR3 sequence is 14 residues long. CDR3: CASSYTGPNEKLFF. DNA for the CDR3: TGTGCCAGCTCATACACAGGGCCCAATGAAAAACTGTTTTTT.

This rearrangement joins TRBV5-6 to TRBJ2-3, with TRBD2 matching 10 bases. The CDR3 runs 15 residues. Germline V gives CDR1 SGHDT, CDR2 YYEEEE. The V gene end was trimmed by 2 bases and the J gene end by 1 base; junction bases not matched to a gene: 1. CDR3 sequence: CASSFTSGGTDTQYF. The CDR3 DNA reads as TGTGCCAGCAGCTTTACTAGCGGGGGCACAGATACGCAGTATTTT.

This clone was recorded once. DNA for the CDR3: TGCGCCAGCAGCTTGGCCGCTGGGGCCGGGAGCACAGATACGCAGTATTTT. It encodes CASSLAAGAGSTDTQYF. The rearrangement uses TRBV5-1 and TRBJ2-3; perhaps TRBD1 as D (5 bases). The germline V gene encodes CDR1 SGHRS and CDR2 YFSETQ. V lost 0 bases and J lost 0, with 14 bases in between. This CDR3 region has 17 residues.

The CDR3 sequence: CASSLKTGASYEQYF. DNA of the CDR3: TGTGCCAGCAGCCTAAAGACAGGGGCCTCCTACGAGCAGTACTTC. The chain uses TRBV5-4 and TRBJ2-7; 8 nucleotides agree with TRBD1. Germline assignment: CDR1 SGHNT and CDR2 YYREEE (reference sequence). This CDR3 has 15 amino acids. V was clipped by 4 bases and J by 0 bases; unmatched bases: 6. The whole variable domain, remainder taken from reference TRBV5-4 and TRBJ2-7, is ETGVTQSPTHLIKTRGQQVTLRCSSQSGHNTVSWYQQALGQGPQFIFQYYREEENGRGNFPPRFSGLQFPNYSSELNVNALELDDSALYLCASSLKTGASYEQYFGPGTRLTVT.

CDR3 DNA: TGTGCCTGGAGTACACCGGGACTCCGACAAGAGACCCAGTACTTC. Translated: CAWSTPGLRQETQYF. J is TRBJ2-5 and V is TRBV30, with D possibly matching TRBD2 (6 bases). This CDR3 spans 15 amino acids. Germline V gene lookup returns CDR1 GTSNPN and CDR2 SVGIG (reference sequence). Trimming shortened V by 2 bases and J by 2 bases, and 15 bases separated the two germline ends.

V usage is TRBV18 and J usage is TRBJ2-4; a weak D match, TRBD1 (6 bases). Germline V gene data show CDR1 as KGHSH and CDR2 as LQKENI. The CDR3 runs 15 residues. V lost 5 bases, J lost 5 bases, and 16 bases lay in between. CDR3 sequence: CASSDTGRTQNIQYF. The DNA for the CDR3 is TGTGCCAGCTCAGATACAGGGAGAACGCAAAACATTCAGTACTTC.

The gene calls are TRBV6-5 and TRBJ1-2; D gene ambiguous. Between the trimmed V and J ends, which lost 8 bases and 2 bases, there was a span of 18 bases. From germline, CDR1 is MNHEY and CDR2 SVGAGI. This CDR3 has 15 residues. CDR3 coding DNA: TGTGCCAGCGCTGGAGGGCAGAGATCCAACTATGGCTACACCTTC. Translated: CASAGGQRSNYGYTF.

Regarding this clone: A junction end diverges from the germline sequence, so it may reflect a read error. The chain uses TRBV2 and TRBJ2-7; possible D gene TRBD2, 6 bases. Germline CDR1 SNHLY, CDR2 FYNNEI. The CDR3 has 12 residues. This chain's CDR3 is CASSEATSFSSF. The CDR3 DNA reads TGTGCCAGCAGTGAAGCGACTAGTTTCTCTTCGTTC. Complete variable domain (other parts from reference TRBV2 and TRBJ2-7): EPEVTQTPSHQVTQMGQEVILRCVPISNHLYFYWYRQILGQKVEFLVSFYNNEISEKSEIFDDQFSVERPDGSNFTLKIRSTKLEDSAMYFCASSEATSFSSFGPGTRLTVT.

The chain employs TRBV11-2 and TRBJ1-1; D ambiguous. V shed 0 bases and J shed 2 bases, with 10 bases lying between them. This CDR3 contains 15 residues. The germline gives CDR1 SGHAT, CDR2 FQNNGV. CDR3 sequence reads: CASSLEGGRNTEAFF. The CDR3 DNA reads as TGTGCCAGCAGCTTAGAGGGAGGGCGCAACACTGAAGCTTTCTTT.

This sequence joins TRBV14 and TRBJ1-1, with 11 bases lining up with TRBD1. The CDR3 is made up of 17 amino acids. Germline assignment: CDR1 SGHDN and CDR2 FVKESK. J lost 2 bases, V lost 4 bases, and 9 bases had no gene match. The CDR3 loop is CASSRWDRGSTNTEAFF. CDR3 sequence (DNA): TGTGCCAGCAGCCGATGGGACAGGGGGTCAACCAACACTGAAGCTTTCTTT.

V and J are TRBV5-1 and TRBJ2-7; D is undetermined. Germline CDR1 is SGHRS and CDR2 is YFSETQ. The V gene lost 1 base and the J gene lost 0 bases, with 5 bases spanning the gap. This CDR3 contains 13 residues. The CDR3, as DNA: TGCGCCAGCAGCTTGACAGCCTCCTACGAGCAGTACTTC. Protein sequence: CASSLTASYEQYF.

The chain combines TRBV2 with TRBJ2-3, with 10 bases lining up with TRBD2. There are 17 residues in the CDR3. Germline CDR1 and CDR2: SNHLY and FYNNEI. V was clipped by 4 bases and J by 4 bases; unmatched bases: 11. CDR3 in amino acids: CASSGRTSGRAADTQYF. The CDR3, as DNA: TGTGCCAGCAGTGGTCGGACAAGCGGGAGGGCCGCAGATACGCAGTATTTT.

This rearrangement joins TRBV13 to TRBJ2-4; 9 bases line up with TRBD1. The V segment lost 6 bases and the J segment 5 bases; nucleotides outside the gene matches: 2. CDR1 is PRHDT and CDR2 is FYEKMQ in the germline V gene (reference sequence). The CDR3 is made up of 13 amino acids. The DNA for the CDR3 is TGTGCCAGCAGGCGGGACAGGGAAAACATTCAGTACTTC. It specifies CASRRDRENIQYF.

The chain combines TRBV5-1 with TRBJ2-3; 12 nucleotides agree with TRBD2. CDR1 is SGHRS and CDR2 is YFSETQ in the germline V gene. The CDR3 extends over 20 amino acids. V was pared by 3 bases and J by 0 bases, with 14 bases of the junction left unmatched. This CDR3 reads CASSSLAGGTSGPSTDTQYF. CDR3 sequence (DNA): TGCGCCAGCAGCTCCTTGGCTGGGGGGACTAGCGGGCCTAGCACAGATACGCAGTATTTT.

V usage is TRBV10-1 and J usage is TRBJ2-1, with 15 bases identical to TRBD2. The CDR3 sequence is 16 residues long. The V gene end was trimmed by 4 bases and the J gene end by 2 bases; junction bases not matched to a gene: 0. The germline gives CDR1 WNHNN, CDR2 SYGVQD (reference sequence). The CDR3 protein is CASSGTSGGAYNEQFF. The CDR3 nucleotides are TGCGCCAGCAGTGGGACTAGCGGGGGGGCCTACAATGAGCAGTTCTTC.